This TCR beta chain was sequenced in a study of blood T cell repertoires in COVID-19. CDR1 is SGHAT and CDR2 is FQNNGV in the germline V gene. The CDR3 sequence is 14 residues long. The V and J ends lost 5 bases and 8 bases, in that order; junction bases with no gene match: 7. The table came from immunoSEQ multiplex PCR; TCRdb's copy has only in-frame clones and leaves some out. The sample contains a few hundred thousand clones, 80% to 90% of which appear only once. Sequencing input: peripheral blood. The source is a woman aged 70-85 years with COVID-19, enrolled during active disease. The gene calls are TRBV11-2 and TRBJ1-4; 8 bases map to TRBD1. CDR3 sequence: CASSRGTGSEKLFF. The CDR3 coding sequence is TGTGCCAGCAGCCGTGGGACAGGTAGCGAAAAACTGTTTTTT.